One and the same sample provided the 28 T cell receptor beta chains below, sequenced in a study of T cell repertoires and HLA-DP antigens. For these TCRs, the target antigens are not known. Method: immunoSEQ multiplex PCR; TCRdb's copy keeps in-frame clones and lacks some. The sample yields 65,000 to 95,000 clones, 80% seen once. The source material was CD4+ T cells from PBMCs. These receptors were obtained from a man aged 55 to 69 in good health and CMV-seronegative.

The chain combines TRBV5-4 with TRBJ1-1; no clear D gene. The V end was cut by 0 bases, the J end by 7 bases, with 19 bases between. The V gene's germline CDR1 is SGHNT and CDR2 YYREEE (reference sequence). This CDR3 spans 16 amino acids. CDR3 sequence: CASSLGAPGRGNEAFF. CDR3 nucleotide sequence: TGTGCCAGCAGCTTGGGGGCCCCCGGCCGCGGGAATGAAGCTTTCTTT.

V gene TRBV4-1 combines with J gene TRBJ2-5, with 9 bases aligning to TRBD2. CDR3 length: 16 residues. From germline, CDR1 is MGHRA and CDR2 YSYEKL. Germline trimming cut 0 bases from V and 1 base from J; bases unmatched to any gene: 3. Here the CDR3 reads CASSQERRGGQETQYF. In DNA, the CDR3 is TGCGCCAGCAGCCAAGAACGGCGGGGGGGCCAAGAGACCCAGTACTTC.

The rearrangement links TRBV18 to TRBJ2-7; maybe TRBD2 (6 bases). The CDR3 covers 15 residues. Trimming stripped 3 bases from V and 6 bases from J, with 18 bases between. Germline values: CDR1 KGHSH, CDR2 LQKENI. The CDR3 sequence is CASSPIRDSTREQYV. The CDR3 DNA is TGTGCCAGCTCACCGATCCGGGACTCTACGCGCGAGCAGTACGTC.

This clone was recorded only once. This chain links TRBV28 with TRBJ1-4; D is unresolved. CDR3 size: 14 residues. The V gene's germline CDR1 is MDHEN and CDR2 SYDVKM. Trimming took off 2 bases at V and 8 bases at J, with 12 bases between the two ends. In nucleotides, the CDR3 is TGTGCCAGCAGTTTAAACGACGGGAGCGAAAAACTGTTTTTT. Its translation: CASSLNDGSEKLFF.

The chain recombines TRBV7-8 with TRBJ2-2, with 8 bases matching TRBD1. Per the germline V gene, CDR1 is SGHVS and CDR2 is FQNEAQ. Losses at the gene ends were 5 bases for V and 3 bases for J; bases not matched to a gene: 5. The CDR3 is 15 amino acids. As DNA, the CDR3 is TGTGCCAGCAGCCGGGACAGGCCGCACACCGGGGAGCTGTTTTTT. This codes for CASSRDRPHTGELFF.

The V gene is TRBV5-1, the J gene TRBJ1-1; no definite D call. Germline CDR1 SGHRS, CDR2 YFSETQ. This CDR3 comprises 14 residues. Trimming cost V 0 bases and J 1 base, with 7 bases left between them. The CDR3 reads CASSLDRSNTEAFF. The CDR3 nucleotides read TGCGCCAGCAGCTTGGATAGATCGAACACTGAAGCTTTCTTT.

Concerning this clone itself: At one of its ends the junction is not consistent with the germline gene, which may arise from a read error. The rearrangement joins TRBV19 to TRBJ1-2; 7 bases align to TRBD1. This CDR3 has 11 residues. CDR1 LNHDA and CDR2 SQIVND come from the germline V gene (reference sequence). CDR3 DNA sequence: TGTGCCAGTAGCTATGGGACAGAGCTGTACTTC. Translation gives CASSYGTELYF. Looking up the rest from reference TRBV19 and TRBJ1-2 gives the full variable domain: DGGITQSPKYLFRKEGQNVTLSCEQNLNHDAMYWYRQDPGQGLRLIYYSQIVNDFQKGDIAEGYSVSREKKESFPLTVTSAQKNPTAFYLCASSYGTELYFGSGTRLTVV.

The chain carries TRBV19 and TRBJ1-5; the D is unclear. Germline CDR1 is LNHDA and CDR2 is SQIVND (reference sequence). The CDR3 is 13 residues long. V dropped 7 bases and J dropped 1 base, with 8 bases sitting between them. CDR3 sequence reads: CASTRRSNQPQHF. Written as DNA, the CDR3 is TGTGCCAGTACCCGAAGGAGCAATCAGCCCCAGCATTTT.

V usage is TRBV28 and J usage is TRBJ2-3; TRBD1 or TRBD2 may be the D gene (5 bases each). Per germline, CDR1 MDHEN and CDR2 SYDVKM. This CDR3 comprises 13 residues. The V end lost 5 bases, the J end lost 4 bases, and 10 bases lay between the germline ends. CDR3 sequence (DNA): TGTGCCAGCAGTAATGGGGGACCAGATACGCAGTATTTT. It is translated as CASSNGGPDTQYF.

This chain links TRBV7-2 with TRBJ1-6; D gene unclear. CDR1 is SGHTA, CDR2 FQGNSA, per germline. The germline V and J ends were trimmed by 5 bases and 2 bases, with 1 base remaining between them. CDR3 length equals 12 residues. This CDR3 reads CASSPYNSPLHF. DNA of the CDR3: TGTGCCAGCAGCCCCTATAATTCACCCCTCCACTTT.

The chain joins TRBV12-2 to TRBJ1-1. TRBV12-2 is flagged as a pseudogene. This CDR3 region has 15 residues. Here the CDR3 reads CASRLGDPGRTEAFF. CDR3 bases: TGTGCAAGTCGCTTAGGGGACCCAGGGAGGACTGAAGCTTTCTTT.

The chain uses TRBV6-1 and TRBJ2-3, with 7 bases aligning to TRBD1. This CDR3 has 17 amino acids. Unmatched junction bases numbered 9, after V lost 2 bases and J lost 1 base. CDR1 is MNHNS and CDR2 is SASEGT in the germline V gene. The CDR3 region has the DNA TGTGCCAGCAGTGAATTACAGGGGTGGTCAGGCACAGATACGCAGTATTTT. Translated: CASSELQGWSGTDTQYF.

The chain combines TRBV6-1 with TRBJ1-2, with a weak D call TRBD1 (5 bases). This CDR3 is 15 amino acids long. Germline assignment: CDR1 MNHNS and CDR2 SASEGT. The V end lost 6 bases, the J end lost 0 bases, and 14 bases lay between the germline ends. For the CDR3, the DNA is TGTGCCAGCAGCCTCCAGGGCAGGGCTAACTATGGCTACACCTTC. This gives the protein CASSLQGRANYGYTF.

Here the CDR3 reads CASSYSGNPSREQFF. CDR3 in DNA: TGTGCCAGCAGTTACTCAGGCAACCCCTCCCGTGAGCAGTTCTTC. This chain joins TRBV6-5 and TRBJ2-1, with D uncertain. V lost 0 bases to trimming and J lost 9 bases, with 15 bases between them. The CDR3 is made up of 15 amino acids. Germline CDR1 reads MNHEY; CDR2 reads SVGAGI.

J is TRBJ2-7 and V is TRBV23-1; TRBD1 aligns across 7 bases. TRBV23-1 carries the ORF label, with uncertain function. This CDR3 comprises 14 residues. With 2 bases clipped from V and 2 bases from J, the junction kept 3 bases outside the gene matches. CDR3 sequence reads: CASSQGTAAYEQYF. The CDR3, as DNA: TGCGCCAGCAGTCAAGGGACAGCCGCCTACGAGCAGTACTTC.

The chain recombines TRBV11-2 with TRBJ2-1; 11 bases align to TRBD2. Germline V gives CDR1 SGHAT, CDR2 FQNNGV. V shed 5 bases, J shed 4 bases, and the junction held 10 bases outside the gene matches. The CDR3 extends over 17 amino acids. The CDR3 bases are TGTGCCAGCAGCGCTAACCCGGGACTAGCGGATTACAATGAGCAGTTCTTC. Encoded protein: CASSANPGLADYNEQFF. The variable domain in full, completed from reference TRBV11-2 and TRBJ2-1, reads EAGVAQSPRYKIIEKRQSVAFWCNPISGHATLYWYQQILGQGPKLLIQFQNNGVVDDSQLPKDRFSAERLKGVDSTLKIQPAKLEDSAVYLCASSANPGLADYNEQFFGPGTRLTVL.

The chain combines TRBV6-6 with TRBJ2-3; 11 bases fit TRBD1. V lost 7 bases, J lost 6 bases, and 6 bases stayed unmatched. The CDR3 consists of 14 residues. CDR1 and CDR2 from the germline V gene are MNHNY and SVGAGI (reference sequence). As DNA, the CDR3 is TGTGCCAGCAAAAAAGGGACAGGGGGGGATACGCAGTATTTT. As protein: CASKKGTGGDTQYF.

The chain joins TRBV2 to TRBJ2-1; weak D call: TRBD2 (6 bases). CDR1 is SNHLY, CDR2 FYNNEI, per germline. Trimming removed 6 bases at V and 5 bases at J, with 11 bases between. The CDR3 totals 13 residues. CDR3 nucleotides: TGTGCCAGCAGGCAGGGACTCAACAATGAGCAGTTCTTC. It encodes CASRQGLNNEQFF.

The table lists this clone with a few counts. The chain has TRBV5-1 and TRBJ1-2; 9 bases are a match to TRBD1. There are 13 residues in the CDR3. The germline CDR1 and CDR2 sequences are SGHRS and YFSETQ. V gave up 4 bases and J gave up 5 bases; unmatched junction bases: 3. CDR3 bases: TGCGCCAGCAGCCCCGGGACAGGGTATGGCTACACCTTC. This translates into CASSPGTGYGYTF.

This clone was detected only once. The J gene is TRBJ1-2, the V gene TRBV6-6, with 7 nucleotides matching TRBD1. From germline, CDR1 is MNHNY and CDR2 SVGAGI (reference sequence). The CDR3 loop spans 14 amino acids. The J segment lost 2 bases and the V segment lost 0 bases, leaving 0 bases of the junction unmatched. The CDR3 nucleotides are TGTGCCAGCAGTTACTCGGACAGGAACTATGGCTACACCTTC. Protein: CASSYSDRNYGYTF.

The rearrangement joins TRBV28 to TRBJ1-1; weak D call: TRBD1 (6 bases). The CDR3 has 12 residues. Trimming removed 3 bases at V and 7 bases at J, with 9 bases between. Germline CDR1 reads MDHEN; CDR2 reads SYDVKM. CDR3 loop: CASSFRDNEAFF. In DNA, the CDR3 is TGTGCCAGCAGTTTTCGGGACAATGAAGCTTTCTTT.

The CDR3 protein is CASSESGTGTFNSPLHF. The DNA of the CDR3 is TGCGCCAGCAGTGAGTCGGGGACAGGGACTTTTAATTCACCCCTCCACTTT. The gene calls are TRBV10-2 and TRBJ1-6, with TRBD1 matching 9 bases. The V gene's germline CDR1 is WSHSY and CDR2 SAAADI. The CDR3 covers 17 residues. V shed 0 bases and J 6 bases; nucleotides not matched to a gene: 6.

This clone occurred once. V gene TRBV7-9 combines with J gene TRBJ1-2; 9 bases match TRBD1. The CDR3 spans 18 residues. V was clipped by 0 bases and J by 2 bases; unmatched bases: 10. CDR1 and CDR2 from the germline V gene are SEHNR and FQNEAQ (reference sequence). The CDR3 DNA sequence: TGTGCCAGCAGCTTAGCGTTATGGACAGGGGATAGGAACTATGGCTACACCTTC. Encoded protein: CASSLALWTGDRNYGYTF.

This clone occurred a few times. The V call is TRBV4-1, the J call TRBJ2-1; TRBD2 agrees at 9 bases. The germline CDR1 and CDR2 sequences are MGHRA and YSYEKL. V dropped 5 bases and J dropped 9; count of bases not matched to a gene: 17. This CDR3 comprises 17 residues. The CDR3 DNA is TGCGCCAGCAGCTACCGAGGTTGGCAGCGGGAGGACGGTGAGCAGTTCTTC. Translated: CASSYRGWQREDGEQFF.

The genes are TRBV30 and TRBJ2-2; D might be TRBD1 (6 bases). V lost 0 bases, J lost 5 bases, and 10 bases lay in between. The germline CDR1 and CDR2 sequences are GTSNPN and SVGIG (reference sequence). The CDR3 runs to 14 residues. CDR3 sequence reads: CAWSVQGGTGELFF. CDR3 DNA sequence: TGTGCCTGGAGTGTACAGGGCGGGACCGGGGAGCTGTTTTTT.

The genes are TRBV29-1 and TRBJ1-1; D remains unclear. The CDR3 has 13 amino acids. V was cut by 4 bases and J by 0 bases, with 9 bases left in between. CDR1 and CDR2 (germline): SQVTM, ANQGSEA. In DNA form, the CDR3 reads TGCAGCGTTGGACGAGGGTTGAACACTGAAGCTTTCTTT. Translating it yields CSVGRGLNTEAFF.

The chain recombines TRBV7-9 with TRBJ2-5; weak D call: TRBD2 (5 bases). V lost 5 bases and J 7 bases, leaving 17 bases between the germline ends. The length of the CDR3 is 14 residues. Germline-derived CDR1 and CDR2 are SEHNR and FQNEAQ (reference sequence). Here the CDR3 reads CASSHRVGEGTQYF. CDR3 DNA: TGTGCCAGCAGCCATAGGGTCGGGGAAGGGACCCAGTACTTC.

V is TRBV7-3 and J is TRBJ2-1, with TRBD2 identical over 9 bases. Looked up from germline, CDR1 is SGHTA and CDR2 is FQGTGA. V gave up 1 base and J gave up 9 bases; unmatched junction bases: 10. This CDR3 spans 16 amino acids. The CDR3 reads CASSLMGGGREGEQFF. The DNA of the CDR3 is TGTGCCAGCAGCTTAATGGGTGGCGGGAGGGAGGGTGAGCAGTTCTTC.